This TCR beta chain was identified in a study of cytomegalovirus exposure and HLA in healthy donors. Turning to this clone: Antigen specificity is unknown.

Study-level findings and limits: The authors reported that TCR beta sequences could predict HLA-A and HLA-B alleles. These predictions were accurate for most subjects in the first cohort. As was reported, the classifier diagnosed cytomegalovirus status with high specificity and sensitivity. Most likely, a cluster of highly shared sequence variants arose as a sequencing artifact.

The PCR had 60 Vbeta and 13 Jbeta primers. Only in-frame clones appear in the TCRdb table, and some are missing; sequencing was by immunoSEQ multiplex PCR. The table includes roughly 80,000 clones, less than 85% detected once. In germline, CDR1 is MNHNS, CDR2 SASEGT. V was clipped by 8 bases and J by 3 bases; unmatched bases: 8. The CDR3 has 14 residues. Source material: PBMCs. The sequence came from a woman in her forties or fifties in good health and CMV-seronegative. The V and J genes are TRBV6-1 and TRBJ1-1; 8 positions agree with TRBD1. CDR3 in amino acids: CASSGAGQDTEAFF. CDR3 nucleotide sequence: TGTGCCAGCTCCGGAGCGGGACAGGACACTGAAGCTTTCTTT.